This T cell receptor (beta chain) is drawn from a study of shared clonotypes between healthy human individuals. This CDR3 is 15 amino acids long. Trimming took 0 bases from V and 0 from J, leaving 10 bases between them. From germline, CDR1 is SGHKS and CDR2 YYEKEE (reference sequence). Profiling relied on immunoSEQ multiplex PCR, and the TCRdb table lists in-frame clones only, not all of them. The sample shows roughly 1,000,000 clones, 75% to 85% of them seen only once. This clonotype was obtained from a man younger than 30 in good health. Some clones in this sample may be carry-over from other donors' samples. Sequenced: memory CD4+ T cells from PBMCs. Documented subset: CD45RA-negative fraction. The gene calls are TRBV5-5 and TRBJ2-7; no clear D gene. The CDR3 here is CASSLEGQFSYEQYF. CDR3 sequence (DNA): TGTGCCAGCAGCTTGGAAGGCCAGTTCTCCTACGAGCAGTACTTC.